The clone carrying this T cell receptor (beta chain) has only one observation. Antigen unknown. Assay used: immunoSEQ multiplex PCR; TCRdb lists only in-frame clones, some missing. The sample holds over 2,000,000 clones, 90% to 95% seen once. The entry originates in a study of shared clonotypes between healthy human individuals. Study-wide points: The generation probabilities recorded for non-shared clonotypes fell below those of clonotypes shared by all four donors.

CDR1 LNHDA and CDR2 SQIVND come from the germline V gene (reference sequence). The CDR3 is made up of 14 amino acids. V was clipped by 4 bases and J by 4 bases; unmatched bases: 4. Naive CD8 cells lacked CD45RO and underwent positive selection for CCR7, leaving out terminally differentiated effector memory CD45RA+ cells. The sample consisted of naive CD8+ T cells from PBMCs. V and J are TRBV19 and TRBJ2-7; 10 nucleotides match TRBD2. This TCR was sampled from a man aged 18 to 30 in good health. Some clones in this sample may be carry-over from other donors' samples. The CDR3 sequence is CASSTSGRGYEQYF. CDR3 nucleotides: TGTGCCAGTAGTACTAGCGGGAGAGGATACGAGCAGTACTTC.